The entry that follows covers one TCR beta chain sequence. Its specificity is not known. PCR was performed using 60 Vbeta and 13 Jbeta primers. Repertoires were generated with immunoSEQ multiplex PCR, while TCRdb's copy carries only in-frame clones and drops some. The data hold about 160,000 clones, with roughly 80% observed a single time. This sample stems from a study of cytomegalovirus exposure and HLA in healthy donors. Study overall: A prior analysis found 90 million to 120 million unique TCR beta sequences from 150 million to 200 million T cells.

The CDR3 loop spans 11 amino acids. Germline assignment: CDR1 MNHNS and CDR2 SASEGT. V lost 3 bases to trimming and J lost 8 bases, with 7 bases between them. Study conclusions and caveats: A missense variant in DCLRE1C was later tied to TCR beta V- and J-gene trimming.

This receptor was taken from a girl aged 2 to 10 in good health and CMV-seropositive. The chain carries TRBV6-1 and TRBJ1-2, with a tentative D call TRBD1 (5 bases). Sequenced input: PBMCs. Here the CDR3 reads CASSDRVGYTF. The CDR3 DNA is TGTGCCAGCAGTGACAGGGTCGGCTACACCTTC.